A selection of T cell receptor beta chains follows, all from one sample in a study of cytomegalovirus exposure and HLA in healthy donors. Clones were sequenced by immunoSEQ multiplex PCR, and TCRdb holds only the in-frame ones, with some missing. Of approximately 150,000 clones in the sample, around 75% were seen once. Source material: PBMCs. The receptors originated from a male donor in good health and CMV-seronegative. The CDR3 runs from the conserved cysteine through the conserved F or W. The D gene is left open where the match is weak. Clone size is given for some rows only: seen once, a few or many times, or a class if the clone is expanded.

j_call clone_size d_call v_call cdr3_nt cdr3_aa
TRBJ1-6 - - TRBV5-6 TGTGCCAGCAGCCCCCAGCTGGGCGCACCCCTCCACTTT CASSPQLGAPLHF
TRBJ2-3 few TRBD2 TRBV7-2 TGTGCCAGCAGCTTTAGCGGGGGGGCGGAGTATTTT CASSFSGGAEYF
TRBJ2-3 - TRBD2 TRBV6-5 TGTGCCAGCAAAACTAGCGGGGGGACAGATACGCAGTATTTT CASKTSGGTDTQYF
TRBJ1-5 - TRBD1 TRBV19 TGTGCCAGTAGCCCCAGGGACAGCGCTTATAGCAATCAGCCCCAGCATTTT CASSPRDSAYSNQPQHF
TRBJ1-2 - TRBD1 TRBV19 TGTGCCAGTAGTATAAACGGCAGGGGGCCCTACACCTTC CASSINGRGPYTF
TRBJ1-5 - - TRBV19 TGTGCCAGTAGTATACGGCAGGCCCCCAATCAGCCCCAGCATTTT CASSIRQAPNQPQHF
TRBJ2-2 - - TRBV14 TGTGCCAGCAGCCCTCACAGAGCATCGAACACCGGGGAGCTGTTTTTT CASSPHRASNTGELFF
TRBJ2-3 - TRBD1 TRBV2 TGTGCCAGCAAAGGGGGCTCCAATAGGAGAGGTACGCAGTATTTT CASKGGSNRRGTQYF
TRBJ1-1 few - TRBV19 TGTGCCAGTAGTATAGGAGGGGGGAACACTGAAGCTTTCTTT CASSIGGGNTEAFF
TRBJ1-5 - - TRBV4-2 TGTGCCAGCAGCCAAGACCCGGGGGTGAGTCAGCCCCAGCATTTT CASSQDPGVSQPQHF
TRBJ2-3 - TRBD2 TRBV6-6 TGTGCCAGCAGTTACCGACGGGGGGGCGGAGCAGATACGCAGTATTTT CASSYRRGGGADTQYF
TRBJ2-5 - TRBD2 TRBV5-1 TGCGCCAGCAGCTTGGCCAGCGGGGGGGCTTTAAGCCAAGAGACCCAGTACTTC CASSLASGGALSQETQYF
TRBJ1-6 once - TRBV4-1 TGCGCCAGCAGCCAAGAATCCCAGGCGTGGACAGCACCCCTCCACTTT CASSQESQAWTAPLHF
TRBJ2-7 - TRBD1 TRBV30 TGTGCCTGGAGTACGGGACAGGGGGCGCGCGACGAGCAGTACTTC CAWSTGQGARDEQYF
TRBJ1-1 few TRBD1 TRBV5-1 TGCGCCAGCAGCTCCGACCCGGCAGGGGGCTTTACTGAAGCTTTCTTT CASSSDPAGGFTEAFF
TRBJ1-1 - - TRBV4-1 TGCGCCAGCAGCCAACGACGGGTGAACACTGAAGCTTTCTTT CASSQRRVNTEAFF
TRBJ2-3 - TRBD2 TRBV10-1 TGCGCCAGCAGTACTAGCGGACTCACAGATACGCAGTATTTT CASSTSGLTDTQYF
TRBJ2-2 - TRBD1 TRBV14 TGTGCCAGCAGCCGACAGGGGGCCGGGGAGCTGTTTTTT CASSRQGAGELFF
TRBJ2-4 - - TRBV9 TGTGCCAGCAGCGTAGGGGCAGGACTCGATCTGGAGTTAGCCAAAAACATTCAGTACTTC CASSVGAGLDLELAKNIQYF
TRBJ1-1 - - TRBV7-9 TGTGCCAGCAGCCACCGTCAGGGGAAAACTGAAGCTTTCTTT CASSHRQGKTEAFF
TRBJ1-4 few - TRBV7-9 TGTGCCAGCTCGAGTTGGGGGAGGAATGAAAAACTGTTTTTT CASSSWGRNEKLFF
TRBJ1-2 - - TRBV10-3 TGTGCCATCAGTGAGTCGACTCAAGGAGGGCTATATGGCTACACCTTC CAISESTQGGLYGYTF
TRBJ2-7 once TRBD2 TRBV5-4 TGTGCCAGCAGCTTGGGACTAGCGGGGGGGCCACGGGAGCAGTACTTC CASSLGLAGGPREQYF
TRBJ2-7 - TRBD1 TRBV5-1 TGCGCCAGCAGCGAGGGGACAGGGGGCTGGTACGAGCAGTACTTC CASSEGTGGWYEQYF
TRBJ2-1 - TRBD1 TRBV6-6 TGTGCCAGCAGTTACCAGGGGGCGCTTTCCAATGAGCAGTTCTTC CASSYQGALSNEQFF
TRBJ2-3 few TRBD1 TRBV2 TGTGCCAGCAGTGAACCTGGGACAGTTAGCACAGATACGCAGTATTTT CASSEPGTVSTDTQYF